Listed here are 14 T cell receptor beta chains from one sample, sequenced in a study of blood T cell repertoires in COVID-19. Clones were sequenced by immunoSEQ multiplex PCR, and TCRdb holds only the in-frame ones, with some missing. The sample lists fewer than 200,000 clones; about nine tenths were seen once. The specimen was peripheral blood. These receptor sequences come from a man aged 55 to 70 with acute or convalescent COVID-19.

The rearrangement joins TRBV10-3 to TRBJ2-6; D not resolved. CDR1 is ENHRY and CDR2 is SYGVKD in the germline V gene. The CDR3 extends over 15 amino acids. Trimming removed 0 bases from V and 8 bases from J, with 11 bases in between. DNA of the CDR3: TGTGCCATCAGTGAGTCGAGAACAGACCCCAACGTCCTGACTTTC. It translates to CAISESRTDPNVLTF.

V is TRBV7-2 and J is TRBJ2-1; 7 positions match TRBD2. Germline loops: CDR1 SGHTA, CDR2 FQGNSA. Trimming removed 0 bases from V and 5 bases from J; junction bases left unmatched: 1. The CDR3 runs 14 residues. The DNA of the CDR3 is TGTGCCAGCAGCTTAGCGGGAGGGCACAATGAGCAGTTCTTC. Translated: CASSLAGGHNEQFF. Full variable domain (rest looked up from reference TRBV7-2 and TRBJ2-1): GAGVSQSPSNKVTEKGKDVELRCDPISGHTALYWYRQSLGQGLEFLIYFQGNSAPDKSGLPSDRFSAERTGGSVSTLTIQRTQQEDSAVYLCASSLAGGHNEQFFGPGTRLTVL.

Written as DNA, the CDR3 is TGTGCCAGCAGCCCCCGGACAGGGGCCGGGGAGCTGTTTTTT. As protein: CASSPRTGAGELFF. This chain joins TRBV11-3 and TRBJ2-2; 9 bases agree with TRBD1. CDR3 length: 14 amino acids. Per the germline V gene, CDR1 is SGHNT and CDR2 is YENEEA. J gave up 6 bases and V 5 bases, and 4 bases lay outside the gene matches.

This chain links TRBV7-2 with TRBJ1-2; maybe TRBD1 (5 bases). With 5 bases removed from V and 4 bases from J, the gap between germline ends came to 14 bases. The CDR3 sequence is 14 residues long. Germline assignment: CDR1 SGHTA and CDR2 FQGNSA. CDR3 DNA sequence: TGTGCCAGCAGCGCACCCAGGGATACCTATGGCTACACCTTC. It translates to CASSAPRDTYGYTF.

The chain links TRBV5-5 to TRBJ1-3, with D hard to call. Trimming stripped 2 bases from V and 0 bases from J, with 9 bases between. Germline V gene lookup returns CDR1 SGHKS and CDR2 YYEKEE (reference sequence). This CDR3 has 15 amino acids. The CDR3 DNA reads as TGTGCCAGCAGCTTAATCTCCGGCTCTGGAAACACCATATATTTT. Its protein product is CASSLISGSGNTIYF.

The chain couples TRBV29-1 to TRBJ1-2, with 8 bases lining up with TRBD1. The CDR3 totals 13 residues. The germline V gene has CDR1 SQVTM and CDR2 ANQGSEA. V trimming: 4 bases; J trimming: 6 bases; junction bases outside the gene matches: 7. CDR3 in DNA: TGCAGCGTTGTGGGTCAGGGGGCAGATGGCTACACCTTC. It translates to CSVVGQGADGYTF.

The chain has TRBV7-8 and TRBJ2-2; 10 positions agree with TRBD2. J lost 1 base, V lost 5 bases, and 4 bases had no gene match. The CDR3 covers 16 residues. Germline V gives CDR1 SGHVS, CDR2 FQNEAQ. CDR3 in DNA: TGTGCCAGCAGCCCGAGGACTAGCGGGAACACCGGGGAGCTGTTTTTT. Translated: CASSPRTSGNTGELFF.

The V and J genes are TRBV9 and TRBJ2-3; TRBD1 matches at 9 bases. V dropped 3 bases and J dropped 9; count of bases not matched to a gene: 11. The CDR3 runs 15 residues. Germline CDR1 and CDR2: SGDLS and YYNGEE. The CDR3 coding sequence is TGTGCCAGCAGCGGAGGACAGGGGCCCGGTCGCACGCAGTATTTT. It is translated as CASSGGQGPGRTQYF. Looking up the rest from reference TRBV9 and TRBJ2-3 gives the full variable domain: DSGVTQTPKHLITATGQRVTLRCSPRSGDLSVYWYQQSLDQGLQFLIQYYNGEERAKGNILERFSAQQFPDLHSELNLSSLELGDSALYFCASSGGQGPGRTQYFGPGTRLTVL.

The chain combines TRBV24-1 with TRBJ1-2; D unclear. CDR1 is KGHDR, CDR2 SFDVKD, per germline. Deletions cut 1 base from V and 3 bases from J, with 5 bases between. This CDR3 is built from 13 residues. The DNA of the CDR3 is TGTGCCACCAGTGATTTTGGAGACTATGGCTACACCTTC. Protein: CATSDFGDYGYTF.

The V call is TRBV27, the J call TRBJ1-4; no clear D gene. The V and J ends lost 6 bases and 4 bases respectively, with 12 bases between them. The CDR3 runs to 14 residues. Germline V gene lookup returns CDR1 MNHEY and CDR2 SMNVEV (reference sequence). The CDR3 sequence: CASSPRVFNEKLFF. Written as DNA, the CDR3 is TGTGCCAGCAGCCCCCGGGTATTTAATGAAAAACTGTTTTTT.

The V gene is TRBV7-2, the J gene TRBJ2-3; D is possibly TRBD2 (6 bases). Trimming removed 1 base at V and 2 bases at J, with 7 bases between. This CDR3 contains 14 residues. The germline gives CDR1 SGHTA, CDR2 FQGNSA. CDR3 protein: CASSLGGVTDTQYF. The CDR3 bases are TGTGCCAGCAGCTTAGGGGGGGTCACAGATACGCAGTATTTT.

The chain couples TRBV5-1 to TRBJ1-1; the match to TRBD1 covers 9 bases. The CDR3 spans 13 residues. J was trimmed by 6 bases and V by 6 bases; bases with no gene match: 6. Germline-derived CDR1 and CDR2 are SGHRS and YFSETQ. CDR3 coding DNA: TGCGCCAGCAAAGTAGACAGGGGGGCTGAAGCTTTCTTT. It is translated as CASKVDRGAEAFF.

The chain has TRBV3-1 (or the pseudogene TRBV3-2) and TRBJ1-6; D perhaps matches TRBD1 (5 bases). The V end lost 0 bases, the J end lost 8 bases, and 11 bases lay between the germline ends. CDR3 length: 15 residues. The germline V gene has CDR1 LGHDT and CDR2 YNNKEL (reference sequence). The DNA for the CDR3 is TGTGCCAGCAGCCAAGATCGATCGGGGGATTCACCCCTCCACTTT. Translated: CASSQDRSGDSPLHF.

The V and J genes are TRBV24-1 and TRBJ2-1, with TRBD1 as a possible D gene (6 bases). This CDR3 comprises 16 residues. The V and J ends lost 4 bases and 0 bases respectively, with 12 bases between them. The V gene's germline CDR1 is KGHDR and CDR2 SFDVKD. CDR3 amino acids: CATSEPAGDSYNEQFF. The CDR3 region has the DNA TGTGCCACCAGTGAGCCGGCAGGGGACTCCTACAATGAGCAGTTCTTC.